The 12 T cell receptor beta chains below all came from one sample that was sequenced in a study of human T cells and chemical hapten exposure. TCRdb used MiXCR to reprocess the RACE reads, holding one entry per CDR3 protein. The table lists tens of thousands of distinct CDR3 sequences, about 9.4% of them singletons, with about 1.3% in the top ten. Regarding time point: patch test 1, 2 weeks after DPC sensitization. Treatment denoted: therapeutic diphenylcyclopropenone sensitization with weekly scalp DPC. The starting material was whole blood, obtained in connection with sensitization to the hapten diphenylcyclopropenone (DPC). These receptors were collected from a woman aged 50 to 65 with alopecia areata. Some clones in this sample may be carry-over from other donors' samples.

This clonotype has more than one count but fewer than ten. This chain links TRBV7-2 with TRBJ2-1, with D possibly being TRBD2 (5 bases). Per the germline V gene, CDR1 is SGHTA and CDR2 is FQGNSA. This CDR3 is built from 17 residues. Trimming left V 5 bases short and J 0 bases short, with 17 bases between. In nucleotides, the CDR3 is TGTGCCAGCAGCCCTGCCCCCCTAGCAAGCTCCTACAATGAGCAGTTCTTC. This translates into CASSPAPLASSYNEQFF.

This clonotype was detected ten times or more. The V and J genes are TRBV20-1 and TRBJ1-1, with unresolved D. Germline loops: CDR1 DFQATT, CDR2 SNEGSKA (reference sequence). The V end lost 3 bases, the J end lost 6 bases, and 17 bases lay between the germline ends. The CDR3 spans 14 residues. DNA for the CDR3: TGCAGTGCTAGTGGGGTAAGGGTTGGCGCTGAAGCTTTCTTT. Residues: CSASGVRVGAEAFF.

This clonotype was observed many times. The rearrangement links TRBV12-3 or TRBV12-4 to TRBJ2-2; D is undetermined. The CDR3 contains 15 residues. V was pared by 5 bases and J by 6 bases, with 16 bases between. CDR3 bases: TGTGCCAGCAGTAGACCCGCAGTTGGAGCCGGGGAGCTGTTTTTT. Protein: CASSRPAVGAGELFF.

This chain joins TRBV20-1 and TRBJ1-1, with D unresolved. The CDR3 has 13 amino acids. Looked up from germline, CDR1 is DFQATT and CDR2 is SNEGSKA (reference sequence). V lost 3 bases and J lost 4, with 12 bases in between. The CDR3 DNA follows: TGCAGTGCTAGGTCGGGTGTTGGCACTGAAGCTTTCTTT. This gives the protein CSARSGVGTEAFF.

This clonotype occurred a few times. The chain couples TRBV27 to TRBJ1-1; 9 nucleotides match TRBD1. There are 14 residues in the CDR3. J was trimmed by 5 bases and V by 6 bases; bases with no gene match: 7. Germline CDR1 reads MNHEY; CDR2 reads SMNVEV (reference sequence). The CDR3 is CASSIQDRGTEAFF. Written as DNA, the CDR3 is TGTGCCAGCAGCATCCAGGACAGGGGAACTGAAGCTTTCTTT.

This clonotype was found many times. The chain is built from TRBV21-1 and TRBJ2-1; the table's D gene call, TRBD2, was not cross checked with the DNA. TRBV21-1 is a pseudogene locus. The length of the CDR3 is 14 residues. The chain's CDR3 is CASSQRDSLNEQFF. The CDR3 nucleotides read TGTGCCAGCAGCCAGCGGGACTCCCTAAATGAGCAGTTCTTC.

The genes are TRBV11-2 and TRBJ2-7, with D unresolved. The CDR3 covers 15 residues. CDR1 and CDR2 (germline): SGHAT, FQNNGV. Deletions cut 3 bases from V and 1 base from J, with 13 bases between. CDR3: CASSFTDGPSYEQYF. The CDR3 nucleotides read TGTGCCAGCAGCTTCACGGACGGGCCTTCCTACGAGCAGTACTTC.

The chain uses TRBV10-3 and TRBJ1-5; D not certain. The CDR3 has 13 amino acids. Looked up from germline, CDR1 is ENHRY and CDR2 is SYGVKD. The germline V and J ends were trimmed by 6 bases and 0 bases, with 6 bases remaining between them. The CDR3 loop reads CAIRGYSNQPQHF. The CDR3 DNA reads TGTGCCATCAGGGGATATAGCAATCAGCCCCAGCATTTT.

This clonotype has more than one count but fewer than ten. The V and J genes are TRBV12-3 or TRBV12-4 and TRBJ2-5; 10 bases are shared with TRBD2. This CDR3 is 18 amino acids long. Trimming at V came to 0 bases and at J to 4 bases, leaving 11 bases not matched to a gene. CDR3 sequence reads: CASSLAQSGRALGETQYF. In DNA, the CDR3 is TGTGCCAGCAGTTTAGCGCAAAGCGGGAGGGCCCTCGGAGAGACCCAGTACTTC.

This clonotype has only a few counts. The chain employs TRBV11-2 and TRBJ2-3; D is perhaps TRBD1 (6 bases). CDR3 length equals 14 residues. The germline V gene has CDR1 SGHAT and CDR2 FQNNGV. Trimming pared 6 bases from V and 2 bases from J, leaving 12 bases between. The CDR3 region has the DNA TGTGCCAGCAGTTCGCAGGGGTACACAGATACGCAGTATTTT. Protein: CASSSQGYTDTQYF.

The chain couples TRBV6-2 or TRBV6-3 to TRBJ1-5, with D unclear. Trimming took off 6 bases at V and 5 bases at J, with 11 bases between the two ends. The CDR3 runs to 13 residues. CDR1 MNHEY and CDR2 SVGEGT come from the germline V gene. The CDR3, as DNA: TGTGCCAGCAGATCAATGGAGGATCAGCCCCAGCATTTT. This encodes CASRSMEDQPQHF.

The chain combines TRBV5-4 with TRBJ2-2; TRBD1 agrees at 8 bases. Germline CDR1 SGHNT, CDR2 YYREEE (reference sequence). The V segment lost 4 bases and the J segment 6 bases; nucleotides outside the gene matches: 8. The CDR3 is 15 amino acids. The CDR3 sequence: CASSARTGWSGELFF. Written as DNA, the CDR3 is TGTGCCAGCAGCGCACGGACAGGGTGGTCCGGGGAGCTGTTTTTT.